This T cell receptor beta chain derives from a study of blood T cell repertoires in COVID-19 (dated by TCRdb to about 2020). Broadly, across the study: The collaborator samples originated in the United States, Italy and Spain and spanned the acute and convalescent phases of COVID-19. The material from the prospective study consisted of cDNA or gDNA derived from T cells, B-cell-depleted T cells, or PBMCs. Deeply sampled blood TCRbeta repertoires from subjects exposed to, actively infected with, or recovered from COVID-19 were included in the dataset. The repertoires were made available in a free public database intended to serve as a resource for research on the immune response to SARS-CoV-2. The samples were drawn from the first 160 participants of the ongoing ImmuneRACE study and from 950 to 1,500 subjects provided by 6 global collaborators. Nearly every sample came with metadata listing a de-identified subject ID, COVID-19 status, age in years and sex. Where HLA class I and class II types were available, the types were taken from metadata supplied by the sample provider, not from assay-based typing. General conclusions and limits of the study: How much clinical and demographic metadata was included differed by source and by participant, and the metadata was provided uncurated.

V and J are truncated by 1 base and 0 bases respectively, leaving an intervening sequence of 13 bases. Its CDR3 holds 16 amino acids, cysteine through phenylalanine. Of the read, only the CDR3 DNA is kept; its 48 bases are in frame from base 1. From the germline V gene, CDR1 is SGDLS and CDR2 is YYNGEE. Enrolling through a virtual design, the prospective study's participants ranged in age from roughly 18 to 89 years and lived across around 25 United States geographic areas. In the prospective study, participants were assigned to cohorts based on the clinical history participants reported in a screening survey and a study questionnaire. Exposed participants had been in contact with someone with a PCR-confirmed or clinician-diagnosed COVID-19 case within 2 weeks of study entry. In the prospective study, whole blood, serum and a nasopharyngeal or oropharyngeal swab were collected from each participant by mobile phlebotomists. Prospective study participants could optionally give additional blood draws and questionnaires over an approximately 2-month period. Before DNA extraction, prospective study blood samples were shipped either frozen or at room temperature.

On this clone: The clone's antigen remains unknown. No base qualities exist here, and no much larger clone lies one base off it.

TCRbeta CDR3 regions were amplified from genomic DNA using the immunoSEQ Assay, a bias-controlled multiplex PCR. On the study's bioinformatics: Nucleated cell counts per sample were estimated from amplification of reference gene primers within the assay. To quantify the absolute abundance of each unique TCRbeta CDR3 rearrangement, sequence reads were collapsed and filtered. For each sample, productive Simpson clonality was calculated as the square root of Simpson's diversity index across productive rearrangements. The table comes from immuneACCESS by way of TCRdb, which keeps in-frame sequences with V and J called. Part of the clones is missing from these tables; in studies checked, under half for an unresolved V gene and the rest for unknown reasons. V, J and clone size are taken as reported in that table, and D and trimming were inferred from the DNA itself. Here the sample has 130,000 to 150,000 clones; about nine tenths occur a single time. Together, the top ten hold roughly 4% of the sample.

This chain is built from TRBV9 and TRBJ1-1, with TRBD1 as a weak D call on 6 bases. This sequence originates from a woman aged 40 to 49 who had been exposed to COVID-19. The sequenced material came from PBMCs or T cells enriched from blood (not recorded which). The CDR3 reads as follows: CASSVQPDRLNTEAFF. The sequence in DNA is TGTGCCAGCAGCGTACAACCTGACAGGTTGAACACTGAAGCTTTCTTT.